This T cell receptor (beta chain) was recorded in a study of blood T cell repertoires in COVID-19. Study information: Collection of acute and convalescent COVID-19 samples took place in the United States, Italy and Spain. Sources were T cells, B-cell-depleted T cells, or PBMCs; the material itself was cDNA or gDNA.

The assay was immunoSEQ multiplex PCR, and TCRdb's table has in-frame clones only and misses some. The profile covers some 170,000 clones, with about 83% appearing a single time and around 12% taken by the ten largest. The CDR3 contains 14 residues. V lost 4 bases and J 2 bases, leaving 12 bases between the germline ends. Germline CDR1 SGDLS, CDR2 YYNGEE. The genes are TRBV9 and TRBJ1-1, with a tentative D call TRBD1 (5 bases). This sequence was found in a woman between 65 and 79 years old with COVID-19, enrolled during active disease. The sequenced material came from peripheral blood. CDR3 nucleotides: TGTGCCAGCAGCCCACAGGTCGGTAACACTGAAGCTTTCTTT. Translation: CASSPQVGNTEAFF. Looking up the rest from reference TRBV9 and TRBJ1-1 gives the full variable domain: DSGVTQTPKHLITATGQRVTLRCSPRSGDLSVYWYQQSLDQGLQFLIQYYNGEERAKGNILERFSAQQFPDLHSELNLSSLELGDSALYFCASSPQVGNTEAFFGQGTRLTVV.